This TCR beta chain appears in the sequencing data of a study of T cell changes during pregnancy in multiple sclerosis. Profiled with immunoSEQ multiplex PCR; TCRdb holds only in-frame clones, not every one. The table shows around 83,000 clones, with 75% to 95% occurring only once. Germline trimming cut 6 bases from V and 5 bases from J; bases unmatched to any gene: 3. This CDR3 is 15 amino acids long. Germline V gene data show CDR1 as MDHEN and CDR2 as SYDVKM. This clonotype was obtained from a female donor with multiple sclerosis, enrolled in a pregnancy study. Material: CD4+ T cells from peripheral blood mononuclear cells, obtained in the second trimester of pregnancy. V gene TRBV28 combines with J gene TRBJ2-1; TRBD2 agrees at 14 bases. As DNA, the CDR3 is TGTGCCAGCAGCCAGACTAGCGGGAGGGACAATGAGCAGTTCTTC. Translation: CASSQTSGRDNEQFF.